This T cell receptor beta chain was recovered during a study of cytomegalovirus exposure and HLA in healthy donors (dated by TCRdb to the late 2010s). Turning to the overall study: An earlier analysis of 587 of the donors reported approximately 260 Gb of sequence data and 90 million to 120 million unique TCR beta sequences obtained from about 180 million T cells. An early release that covered fewer than 800 HLA-typed donors contained about 300 gigabases of sequencing data and about 84 million unique TCR sequences. Among the approximately 420 genotyped donors, around 81% belonged to the genetic ancestry cluster associated with self-reported Caucasian donors. The study aimed to test whether cataloging public T cell receptors could reveal signatures of past pathogen exposure. The study profiled the T cell repertoires of 666 subjects by immunosequencing and related them to cytomegalovirus serostatus. Besides the first cohort of around 670 subjects, a separate validation cohort made up of roughly 130 different subjects was used. To predict cytomegalovirus infection status, the study brought together high-throughput TCR immunosequencing, statistical association of individual TCRs with disease status, and machine learning. A later analysis re-examined previously published TCR beta repertoires from just over 650 donors and added high-resolution HLA genotyping to investigate patterns of TCR occurrence. The later analysis used no new phenotypic data to find candidate immune exposures, relying instead on TCR beta sequences and their occurrence across donors. In an earlier analysis of over 550 of the donors, high-throughput TCR beta sequencing was used to judge whether each TCR beta V gene segment behaved as functional or pseudogenic. Alongside the repertoire data, information on donor age, sex, ethnicity and CMV serostatus was compiled. In a later genetic analysis, genome-wide SNP genotypes for 398 of the 666 donors were used, and that subset was treated as a discovery cohort. Every discovery cohort repertoire had been produced on one sequencing platform. Both class I and class II loci were covered by HLA typing, at four-digit resolution. The number of typed donors differed by locus: roughly 629-640 for A, B, C, DRB1 and DQB1; 522 for DQA1; 606 for DPA1; and around 490 for DPB1. About five DR-DQ haplotypes were treated as single units for association and clustering because of strong linkage in the cohort. Among 398 genotyped donors of the cohort, an average of roughly 240,000 unique TCR beta nucleotide sequences were sequenced per donor, approximately 20% of them non-productive.

Overall results and qualifications from the work: The presence/absence analyses assumed that sequencing depth was roughly uniform across donors, and that assumption may not be true. For the cohort, immune exposure information was limited to CMV serostatus. In an earlier analysis of about 600 of the donors, most TCR beta V segments appeared in productive rearrangements about 87% or about 30% of the time, broadly matching IMGT annotations. Some IMGT-functional V segments, including TRBV6-2 and TRBV6-3, could not be told apart with the 87-base-pair reads, so those segments were excluded. A later analysis associated 15,000 or so TCR beta sequences with specific HLA alleles at a false discovery rate of 0.05. Compared with equally common non-associated chains, HLA-associated TCR beta chains in a later analysis were more clonally expanded and had lower generation probabilities. While some public TCRs were present in many individuals, most TCR sequences turned up only very rarely across donors. The classifier was reported to diagnose cytomegalovirus status with high specificity and sensitivity in both the original cohort and the validation cohort. In a later analysis, TCR association rates were found to vary across HLA loci, with the most associated TCRs seen for DRB1 alleles and the fewest for HLA-C alleles. Linkage disequilibrium might explain the correlated functional status among segregating V segments, but an unknown experimental factor could not be ruled out. A further reported finding was that TCR beta sequences accurately predicted the HLA-A and HLA-B alleles for most subjects in the first cohort. V-gene and J-gene trimming of TCR beta chains was associated with a missense DCLRE1C variant in a later genetic analysis, and the association was replicated in an independent cohort. A total of around 150 TCR beta chains were listed by the study as associated with cytomegalovirus. Fewer than 20 rarely observed V segments, including chromosome 9 orphons, were excluded from the earlier analysis of almost 600 of the donors because counts were too low. When HLA alleles, especially DR and DQ, strongly co-occurred, attributing TCR associations to individual alleles was difficult. According to a later analysis, parvovirus B19, influenza, CMV and Epstein-Barr virus appeared linked to several top co-occurrence clusters. Most CMV-associated TCR beta chains appeared to be HLA-restricted in a later analysis, and the HLA associations seemed to be driven largely by CMV exposure. The cohort was sequenced for TCR beta chains only, and without alpha or paired-chain data the features that could be detected were limited. Because some donors lacked HLA typing at each locus, the association tests relied only on the typed subset. According to the authors, the approach could potentially be generalized to other disease states and immunological phenotypes. Compared with the 666-donor mean, donors in an Asian-associated ancestry cluster had fewer N-insertions in productive TCRs, according to a later genetic analysis. A cluster of highly shared sequence variants was judged likely to be a technical artifact of the sequencing pipeline. Three of the identified cytomegalovirus-associated TCR beta chains were confirmed in vitro to be specific for cytomegalovirus antigens.

Comments on this clone: Its cognate antigen has yet to be identified. Base qualities are not at hand, and no much larger clone is one base apart.

Counted from cysteine to phenylalanine, this CDR3 has 13 amino acids. Solely the CDR3 DNA is kept, with 39 bases framed from the first base. V was cut back by 0 bases and J by 11 bases, leaving a gap of 16 bases between them. According to the germline V gene, CDR1 reads SQVTM and CDR2 reads ANQGSEA. The library was obtained by the immunoSEQ multiplex PCR assay. For the multiplex PCR, a mixture combining 60 forward primers for TCR Vbeta segments and 13 reverse primers for TCR Jbeta segments was used. A multiplex PCR assay on genomic DNA amplified the CDR3 region of rearranged TCR beta genes. Amplified TCR beta libraries were sequenced as 87-base-pair reads on the Illumina HiSeq System. As for the original processing: A later analysis counted about 80 million unique TCR beta chains across the 650 to 700 repertoires, and 9 million to 14 million of these chains were shared by at least two donors. To remove PCR and sequencing errors, raw reads were error-corrected and collapsed into unique sequences using a nearest-neighbor algorithm that merged closely related sequences. CDR3 sequences were aligned to IMGT reference sequences to assign V, D and J gene segments. For a sequence to be retained, a match of at least six nucleotides to both a V gene segment and a J gene segment was required. Rearrangements were called productive when the CDR3 lacked stop codons and stayed in frame with V and J; all others were non-productive. CDR3 was defined by IMGT convention, running from the second conserved V-encoded cysteine to the conserved J-encoded phenylalanine. Sequences without an unambiguous match to a single V gene segment were excluded from the earlier analysis of about 640 of the donors. In an earlier analysis of approximately 500 of the donors, a V segment was called functional when productive rearrangements were above 56.7%, and segregating when the standard deviation between donors exceeded 5%. A statistical classification framework was built for diagnosing cytomegalovirus status from the catalog of TCR beta chain sequences. V and J gene assignment, in a later analysis, came from comparing TCR nucleotide sequences with IMGT/GENE-DB human TR gene sequences. Using the TCRdist pipeline, a later analysis assigned CDR3 sequences along with most-parsimonious VDJ recombination scenarios. A later analysis defined each TCR beta chain by its CDR3 amino acid sequence plus V-gene family, and excluded reads lacking a unique V-gene family. As a way to deal with suspected cross-contamination and a sequencing artifact, a later analysis dropped nearly 600 nucleotide sequences that were highly shared and had low generation probability. A later analysis calculated a clonal expansion index for each public chain from normalized within-repertoire ranks of inferred template counts. Generation probabilities in a later analysis came from a VDJ recombination model fitted to out-of-frame rearrangements, and those results were checked against IGoR. Hypergeometric tests were used in a later analysis to score TCR-TCR, TCR-HLA and TCR-CMV co-occurrence, with a repertoire-size bias correction applied to the TCR pairs. To estimate false discovery rates, a later analysis permuted the HLA or CMV assignments 20 times. In a later analysis, co-occurring TCRs were grouped using DBSCAN, and TCRdist sequence similarity was added for clustering within HLA-allele-positive subsets. Co-occurrence clustering excluded repertoires with fewer than 30,000 or more than 120,000 public chains, plus five with anomalous nucleotide sharing. TCRdb limited this immuneACCESS table to in-frame rearrangements with V and J called. A share of clones is missing; checked studies link under half to unresolved V genes, and the rest is unexplained. V, J and clone size were drawn from that table, and D and trimming were deduced from the DNA. This sample gives under 150,000 clones in total; 70% to 80% of them show up just once. About 8.3% of the sample lies in the top ten.

The cohort was made up of around 720 healthy bone marrow donors. All cohort members were sampled while nominally healthy, although unrecorded immune exposures were likely present. The donor tested CMV seropositive, placing the donor among the roughly 270 seropositive members of the cohort. Every donor gave a peripheral blood sample, and the peripheral blood mononuclear cells from that sample were used for TCR beta sequencing. Genomic DNA was extracted from the blood cell samples with the Qiagen DNeasy Blood Extraction Kit. The V gene is TRBV29-1 and the J gene is TRBJ2-5, with a tentative D gene TRBD2 over 5 matching bases. The origin of this receptor is a woman between 50 and 59 years old in good health and CMV-seropositive. The sample comprised PBMCs. The CDR3 is CSVEDRRSGKQYF. The nucleotide sequence is TGCAGCGTTGAAGATCGGAGGTCGGGGAAGCAGTACTTC.